This T cell receptor (beta chain) is drawn from a study of T-cell reconstitution after alpha-beta-depleted transplantation in children. There are 15 residues in the CDR3. Deletions cut 4 bases from V and 3 bases from J, with 15 bases between. Germline V gene sequence: CDR1 MNHEY, CDR2 SVGAGI. The TCRbeta library incorporated unique molecular identifiers. A single record per CDR3 protein comes from TCRdb applying MiXCR to the PCR reads. Here the sample spans roughly 500,000 distinct CDR3 sequences, roughly 33% being singletons. The rearrangement joins TRBV6-5 to TRBJ1-1; tentatively, D is TRBD1 (5 bases). This material consisted of PBMCs from the stem cell graft donor, taken from the stem cell graft. The sequence came from a human donor who donated a stem cell graft to a child with aplastic anemia. The CDR3 sequence is CASSSTSRGYTEAFF. The CDR3 DNA follows: TGTGCCAGCAGTTCCACGTCAAGGGGCTACACTGAAGCTTTCTTT.